This T cell receptor (beta chain) originates from a study of blood T cell repertoires in COVID-19. Across the study: Samples of COVID-19 (acute and convalescent) were obtained from the United States, Italy and Spain. PBMCs, B-cell-depleted T cells, or T cells provided the cDNA or gDNA that made up the material.

Authors' analysis steps: Nucleated cell counts were estimated from reference gene primer amplification. TCRdb's table, derived via immunoSEQ multiplex PCR, lists solely in-frame clones and lacks some. The V and J calls and clone size were taken over from that table, and D and trimming were inferred from the DNA. The data contain 210,000 or so clones, nearly 90% of them seen just once; the ten biggest clones take up about 0.59%. Germline V gene sequence: CDR1 LGHDT, CDR2 YNNKEL (reference sequence). The CDR3 totals 14 residues. Trimming took 1 base from V and 2 from J, leaving 7 bases between them. Specimen: peripheral blood. The chain couples TRBV3-1 (or the pseudogene TRBV3-2) to TRBJ2-3; D is ambiguous. This sequence originates from a man between 50 and 59 years old with acute or convalescent COVID-19. This CDR3 is CASSQGQNTDTQYF. CDR3 in DNA: TGTGCCAGCAGCCAAGGACAAAACACAGATACGCAGTATTTT.